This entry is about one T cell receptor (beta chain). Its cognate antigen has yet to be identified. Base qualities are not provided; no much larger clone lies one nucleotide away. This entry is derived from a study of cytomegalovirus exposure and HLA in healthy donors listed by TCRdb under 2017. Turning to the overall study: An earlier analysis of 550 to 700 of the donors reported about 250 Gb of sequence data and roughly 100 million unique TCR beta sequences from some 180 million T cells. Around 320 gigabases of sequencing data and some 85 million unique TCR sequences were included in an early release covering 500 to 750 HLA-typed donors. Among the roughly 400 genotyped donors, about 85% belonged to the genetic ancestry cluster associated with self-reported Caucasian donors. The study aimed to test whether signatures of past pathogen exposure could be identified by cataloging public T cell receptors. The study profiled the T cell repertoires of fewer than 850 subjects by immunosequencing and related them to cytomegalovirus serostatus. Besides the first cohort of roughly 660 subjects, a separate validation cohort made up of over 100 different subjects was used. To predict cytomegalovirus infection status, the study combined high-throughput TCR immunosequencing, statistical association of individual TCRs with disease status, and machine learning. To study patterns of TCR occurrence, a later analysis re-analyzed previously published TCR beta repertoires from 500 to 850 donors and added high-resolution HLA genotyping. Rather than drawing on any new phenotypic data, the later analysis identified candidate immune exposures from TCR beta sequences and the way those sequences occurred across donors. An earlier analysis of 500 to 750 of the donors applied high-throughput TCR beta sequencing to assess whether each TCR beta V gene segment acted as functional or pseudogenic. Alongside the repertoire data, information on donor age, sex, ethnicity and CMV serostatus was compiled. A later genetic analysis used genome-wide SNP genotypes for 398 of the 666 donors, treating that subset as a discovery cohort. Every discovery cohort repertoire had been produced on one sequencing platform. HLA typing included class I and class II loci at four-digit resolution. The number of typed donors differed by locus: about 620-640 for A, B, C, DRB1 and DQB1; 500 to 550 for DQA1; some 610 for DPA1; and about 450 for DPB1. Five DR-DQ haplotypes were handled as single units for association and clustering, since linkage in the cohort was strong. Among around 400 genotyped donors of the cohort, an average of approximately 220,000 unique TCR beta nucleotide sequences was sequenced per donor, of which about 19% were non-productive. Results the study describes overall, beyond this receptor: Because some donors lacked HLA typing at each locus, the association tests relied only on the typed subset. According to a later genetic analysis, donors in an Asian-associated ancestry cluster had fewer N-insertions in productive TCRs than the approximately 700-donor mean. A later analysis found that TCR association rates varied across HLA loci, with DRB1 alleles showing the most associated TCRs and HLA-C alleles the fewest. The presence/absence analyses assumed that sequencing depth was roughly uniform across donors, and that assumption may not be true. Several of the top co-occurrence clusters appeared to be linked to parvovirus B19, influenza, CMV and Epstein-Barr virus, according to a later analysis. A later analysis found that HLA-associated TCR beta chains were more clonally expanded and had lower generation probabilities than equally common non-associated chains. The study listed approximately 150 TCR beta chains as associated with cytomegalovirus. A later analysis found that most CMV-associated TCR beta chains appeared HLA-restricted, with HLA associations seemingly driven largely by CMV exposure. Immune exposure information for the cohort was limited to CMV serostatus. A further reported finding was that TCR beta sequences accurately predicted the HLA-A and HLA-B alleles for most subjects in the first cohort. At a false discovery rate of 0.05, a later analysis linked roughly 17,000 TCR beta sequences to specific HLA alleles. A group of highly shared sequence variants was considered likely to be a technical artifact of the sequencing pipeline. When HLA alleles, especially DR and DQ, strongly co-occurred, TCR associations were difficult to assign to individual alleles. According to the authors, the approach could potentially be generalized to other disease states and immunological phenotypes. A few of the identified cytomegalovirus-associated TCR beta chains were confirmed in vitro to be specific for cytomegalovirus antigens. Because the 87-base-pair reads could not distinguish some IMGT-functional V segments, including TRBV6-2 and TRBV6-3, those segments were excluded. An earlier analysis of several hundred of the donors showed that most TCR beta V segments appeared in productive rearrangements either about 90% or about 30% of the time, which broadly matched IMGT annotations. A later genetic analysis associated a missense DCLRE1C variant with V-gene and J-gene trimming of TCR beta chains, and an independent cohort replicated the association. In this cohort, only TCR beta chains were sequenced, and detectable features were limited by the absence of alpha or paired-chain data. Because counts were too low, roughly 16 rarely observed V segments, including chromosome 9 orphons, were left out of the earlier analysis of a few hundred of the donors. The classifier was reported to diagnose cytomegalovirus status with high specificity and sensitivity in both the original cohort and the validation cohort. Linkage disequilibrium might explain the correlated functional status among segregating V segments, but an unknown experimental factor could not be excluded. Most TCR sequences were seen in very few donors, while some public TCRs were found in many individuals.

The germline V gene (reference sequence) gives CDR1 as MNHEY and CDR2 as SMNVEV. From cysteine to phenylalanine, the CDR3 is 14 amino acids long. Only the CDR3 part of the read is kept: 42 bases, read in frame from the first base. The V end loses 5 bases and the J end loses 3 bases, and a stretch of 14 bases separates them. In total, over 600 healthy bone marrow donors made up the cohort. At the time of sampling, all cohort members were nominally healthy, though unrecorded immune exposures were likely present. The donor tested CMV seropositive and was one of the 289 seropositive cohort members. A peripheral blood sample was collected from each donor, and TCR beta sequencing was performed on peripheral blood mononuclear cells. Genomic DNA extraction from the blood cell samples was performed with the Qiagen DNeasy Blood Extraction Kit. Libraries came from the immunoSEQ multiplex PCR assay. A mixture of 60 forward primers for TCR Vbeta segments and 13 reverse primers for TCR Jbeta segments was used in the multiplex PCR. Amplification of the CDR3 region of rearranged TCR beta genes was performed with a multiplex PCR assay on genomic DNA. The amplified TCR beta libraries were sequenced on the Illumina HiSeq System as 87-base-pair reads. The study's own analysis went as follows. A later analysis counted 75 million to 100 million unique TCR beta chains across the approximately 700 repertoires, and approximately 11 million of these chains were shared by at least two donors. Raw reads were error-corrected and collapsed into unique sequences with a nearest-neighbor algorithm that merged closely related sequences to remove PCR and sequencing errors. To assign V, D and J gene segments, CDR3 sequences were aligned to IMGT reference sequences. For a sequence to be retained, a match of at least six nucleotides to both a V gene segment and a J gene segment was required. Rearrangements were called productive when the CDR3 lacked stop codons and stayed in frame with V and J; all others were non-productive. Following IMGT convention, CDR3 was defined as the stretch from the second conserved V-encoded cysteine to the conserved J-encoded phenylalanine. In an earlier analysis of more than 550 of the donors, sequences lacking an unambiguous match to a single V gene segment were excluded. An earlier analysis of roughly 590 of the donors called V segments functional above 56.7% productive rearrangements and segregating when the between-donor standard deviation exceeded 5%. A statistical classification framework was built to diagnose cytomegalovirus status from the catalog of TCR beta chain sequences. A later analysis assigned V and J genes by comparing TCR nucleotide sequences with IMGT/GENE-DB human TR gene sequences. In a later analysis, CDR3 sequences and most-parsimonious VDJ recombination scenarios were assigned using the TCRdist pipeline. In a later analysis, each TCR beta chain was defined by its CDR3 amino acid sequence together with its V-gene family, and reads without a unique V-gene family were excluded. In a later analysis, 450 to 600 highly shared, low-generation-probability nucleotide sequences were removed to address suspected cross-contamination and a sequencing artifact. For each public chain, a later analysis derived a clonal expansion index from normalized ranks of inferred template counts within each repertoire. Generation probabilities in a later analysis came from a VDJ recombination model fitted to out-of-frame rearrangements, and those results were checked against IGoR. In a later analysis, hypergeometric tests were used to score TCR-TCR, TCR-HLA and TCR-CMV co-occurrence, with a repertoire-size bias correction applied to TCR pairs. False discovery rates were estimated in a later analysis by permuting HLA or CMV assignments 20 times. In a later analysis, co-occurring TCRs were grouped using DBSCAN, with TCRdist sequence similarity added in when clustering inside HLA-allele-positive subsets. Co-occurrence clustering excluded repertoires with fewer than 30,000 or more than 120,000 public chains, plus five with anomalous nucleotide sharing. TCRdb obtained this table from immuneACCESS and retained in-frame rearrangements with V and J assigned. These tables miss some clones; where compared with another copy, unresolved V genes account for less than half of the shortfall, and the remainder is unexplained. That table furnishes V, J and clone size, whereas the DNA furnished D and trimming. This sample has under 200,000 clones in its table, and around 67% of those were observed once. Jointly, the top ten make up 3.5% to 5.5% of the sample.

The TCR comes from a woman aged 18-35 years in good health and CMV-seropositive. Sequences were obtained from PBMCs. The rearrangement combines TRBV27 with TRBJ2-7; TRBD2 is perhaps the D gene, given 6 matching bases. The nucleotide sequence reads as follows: TGTGCCAGCAGTCACCGACTAGGCAGCTACGAGCAGTACTTC. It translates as CASSHRLGSYEQYF.